This T cell receptor (beta chain) derives from a study of T cells in Graves' hyperthyroidism and ophthalmopathy. RNA transcripts provided the source from which TCR beta CDR3 regions were amplified. The HTBI set primed first-round TCR CDR3 RT-PCR. TCRdb passed the multiplex PCR reads through MiXCR, listing each CDR3 protein once. The table has 450,000 to 700,000 distinct CDR3 sequences, about 43% seen once. This clonotype was seen at least ten times. The germline V gene has CDR1 KGHDR and CDR2 SFDVKD. Deletions cut 7 bases from V and 8 bases from J, with 13 bases between. The CDR3 extends over 13 amino acids. Exclusion followed for patients with uncontrolled infection, other autoimmune disease, pregnancy or lactation. Based on clinical symptoms, serum thyroxine and TRAb, thyroid ultrasound and orbital computed tomography, diagnoses were reached.

The sample was peripheral blood or thyroid tissue (not recorded which). This rearrangement joins TRBV24-1 to TRBJ1-4, with D maybe TRBD1 (5 bases). This clonotype was sampled from a young woman with Graves' hyperthyroidism. CDR3 sequence reads: CATSAGPGEKLFF. In DNA form, the CDR3 reads TGTGCCACCAGCGCCGGGCCAGGGGAAAAACTGTTTTTT.